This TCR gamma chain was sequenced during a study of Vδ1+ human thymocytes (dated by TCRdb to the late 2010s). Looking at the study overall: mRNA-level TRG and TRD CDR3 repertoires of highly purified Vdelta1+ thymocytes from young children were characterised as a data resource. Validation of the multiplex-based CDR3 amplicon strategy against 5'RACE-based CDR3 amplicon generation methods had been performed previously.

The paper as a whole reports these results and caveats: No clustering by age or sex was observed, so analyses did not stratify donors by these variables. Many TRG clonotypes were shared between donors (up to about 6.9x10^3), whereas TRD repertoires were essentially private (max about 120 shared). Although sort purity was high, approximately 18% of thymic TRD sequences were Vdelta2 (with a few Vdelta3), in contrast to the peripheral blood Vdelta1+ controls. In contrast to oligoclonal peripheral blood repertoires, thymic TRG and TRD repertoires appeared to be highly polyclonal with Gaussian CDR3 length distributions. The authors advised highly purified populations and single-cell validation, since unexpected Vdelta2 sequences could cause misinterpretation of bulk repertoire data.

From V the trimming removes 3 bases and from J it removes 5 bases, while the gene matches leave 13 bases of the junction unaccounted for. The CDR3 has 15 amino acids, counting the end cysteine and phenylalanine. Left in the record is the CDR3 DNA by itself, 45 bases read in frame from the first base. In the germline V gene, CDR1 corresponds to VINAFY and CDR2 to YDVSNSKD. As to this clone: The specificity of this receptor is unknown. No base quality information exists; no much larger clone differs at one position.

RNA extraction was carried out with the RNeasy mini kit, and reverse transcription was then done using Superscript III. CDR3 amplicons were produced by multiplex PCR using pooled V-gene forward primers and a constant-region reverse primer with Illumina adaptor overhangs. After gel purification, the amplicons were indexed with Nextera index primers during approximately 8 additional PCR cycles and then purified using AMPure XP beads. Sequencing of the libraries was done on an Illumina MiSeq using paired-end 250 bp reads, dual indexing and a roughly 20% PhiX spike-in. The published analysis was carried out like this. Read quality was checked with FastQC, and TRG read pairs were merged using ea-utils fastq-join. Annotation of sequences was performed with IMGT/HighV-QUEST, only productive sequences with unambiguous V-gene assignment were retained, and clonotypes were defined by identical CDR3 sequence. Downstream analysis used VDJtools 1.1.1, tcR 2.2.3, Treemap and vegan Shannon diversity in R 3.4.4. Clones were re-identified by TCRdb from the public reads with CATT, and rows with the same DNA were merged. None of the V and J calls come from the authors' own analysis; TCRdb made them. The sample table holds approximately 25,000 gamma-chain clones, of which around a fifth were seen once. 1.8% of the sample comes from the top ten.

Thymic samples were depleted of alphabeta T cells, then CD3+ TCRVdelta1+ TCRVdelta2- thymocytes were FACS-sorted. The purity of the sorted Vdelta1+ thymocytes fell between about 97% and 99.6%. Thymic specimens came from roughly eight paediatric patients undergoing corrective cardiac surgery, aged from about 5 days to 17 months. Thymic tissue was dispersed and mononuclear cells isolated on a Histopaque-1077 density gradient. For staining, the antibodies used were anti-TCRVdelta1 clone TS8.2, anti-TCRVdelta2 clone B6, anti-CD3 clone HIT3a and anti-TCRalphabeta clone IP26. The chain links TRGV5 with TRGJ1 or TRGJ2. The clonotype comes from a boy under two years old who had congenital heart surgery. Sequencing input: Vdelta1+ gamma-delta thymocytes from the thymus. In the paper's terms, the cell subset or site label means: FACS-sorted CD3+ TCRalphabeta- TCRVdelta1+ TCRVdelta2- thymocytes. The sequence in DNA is TGTGCCACCTGGGACCGAGTTGAAGTGGATTATAAGAAACTCTTT. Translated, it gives CATWDRVEVDYKKLF.